The 2 T cell receptor beta chains below were found in one sample sequenced in a study of T cell responses to AZD1222 COVID-19 vaccine. Libraries were prepared by immunoSEQ multiplex PCR; TCRdb keeps only in-frame clonotypes and omits some of them. The sample has around 140,000 clones; approximately 90% are singletons. The specimen was peripheral blood, collected 28 days after the second AZD1222 dose. The receptors originated from an adult who received the AZD1222 COVID-19 vaccine.

The chain combines TRBV4-1 with TRBJ1-1; D unclear. CDR3 length equals 15 residues. Trimming stripped 0 bases from V and 6 bases from J, with 14 bases between. CDR1 is MGHRA, CDR2 YSYEKL, per germline. CDR3 loop: CASSQDRGLIPEAFF. The CDR3 DNA sequence: TGCGCCAGCAGCCAAGATCGCGGGTTGATCCCTGAAGCTTTCTTT.

The gene calls are TRBV28 and TRBJ1-1, with unresolved D. The germline gives CDR1 MDHEN, CDR2 SYDVKM. The CDR3 consists of 15 residues. V lost 3 bases to trimming and J lost 1 base, with 12 bases between them. The CDR3: CASSFPRQTNTEAFF. CDR3 sequence (DNA): TGTGCCAGCAGTTTCCCCCGACAAACGAACACTGAAGCTTTCTTT.